This is a list of T cell receptor beta chains from one sample in a study of blood T cells in healthy people across ages. TCRdb itself ran the 5' RACE reads through MiXCR, one entry per CDR3 protein. Of some 1.4 million distinct CDR3 sequences listed, 40% to 50% were seen once; the top ten hold roughly 7.9%. The sample was blood. The receptor source for this set is a woman under 30 in good health. CDR3s include the opening cysteine and the closing phenylalanine or tryptophan. The order of the fields is D gene, clone size, V gene, J gene, CDR3 DNA, CDR3 protein. The D gene is left open where the match is weak. A clone size is listed for some rows: how often the clone was seen (once, few, many), or a class if it is expanded.

-,-,TRBV6-6,TRBJ1-2,TGTGCCAGCAGGACGGGAGGTGCTCTCTATGGCTACACCTTC,CASRTGGALYGYTF
TRBD2,few,TRBV4-2,TRBJ2-1,TGTGCCAGCAGCCAAGACCTGAGCGGGGGGGCTACTACCTACAATGAGCAGTTCTTC,CASSQDLSGGATTYNEQFF
TRBD1,-,TRBV5-6,TRBJ1-2,TGTGCCAGCAGCTTGGCCGGGACAGGGGGCTGGGGCTACACCTTC,CASSLAGTGGWGYTF
-,-,TRBV30,TRBJ1-2,TGTGCCTGGACCAACGGTGTGGGCTATGGCTACACCTTC,CAWTNGVGYGYTF
TRBD1,few,TRBV7-9,TRBJ2-1,TGTGCCAGCAGCCCAAGACAGGGTGAACTCTACAATGAGCAGTTCTTC,CASSPRQGELYNEQFF
-,-,TRBV20-1,TRBJ2-1,TGCAGTGCTAGAGAGAGGCCAGGGCTGAATGAGCAGTTCTTC,CSARERPGLNEQFF
TRBD1,few,TRBV4-2,TRBJ2-7,TGTGCCAGCAGCCAAGGAGGTCTGGTAGGGGGGACAGGGAGAAACAATGAGCAGTACTTC,CASSQGGLVGGTGRNNEQYF
TRBD1,-,TRBV15,TRBJ2-2,TGTGCCACCACGGACAGGCCGGAGACCGGGGAGCTGTTTTTT,CATTDRPETGELFF
-,-,TRBV7-2,TRBJ1-2,TGTGCCAGCAGCCCCAGCACAGTCGGCTACACCTTC,CASSPSTVGYTF
TRBD1,few,TRBV15,TRBJ1-5,TGTGCCACCAGCAGAGGTGCTTGGGGACAGGGCAGCAATCAGCCCCAGCATTTT,CATSRGAWGQGSNQPQHF
-,-,TRBV2,TRBJ1-2,TGTGCCAGCAGTGTCCGGGACTTATCTGGCTACACCTTC,CASSVRDLSGYTF
-,-,TRBV27,TRBJ2-2,TGTGCCAGCCAATCCTGGATGGCCGGGGAGCTGTTTTTT,CASQSWMAGELFF
-,few,TRBV7-9,TRBJ1-2,TGTGCCAGCAGCCCAAAGGTTGGGGCCAGTCCTTATGGCTACACCTTC,CASSPKVGASPYGYTF
-,many,TRBV4-2,TRBJ2-5,TGTGCCAGCAGCCAAGAGGGAACTAGTGATGAGACCCAGTACTTC,CASSQEGTSDETQYF
-,-,TRBV18,TRBJ2-1,TGTGCCAGCTCACCTGGGATGAGGAATGAGCAGTTCTTC,CASSPGMRNEQFF
-,few,TRBV13,TRBJ1-2,TGTGCCAGCAGCTTAGGAAACACCTTAAACTATGGCTACACCTTC,CASSLGNTLNYGYTF
-,-,TRBV7-6,TRBJ1-1,TGTGCCAGCAGCTTCCCGTACAGGGCGGACACTGAAGCTTTCTTT,CASSFPYRADTEAFF
TRBD1,-,TRBV24-1,TRBJ1-1,TGTGCCACCAGCCCAGGGGGGGGCACTGAAGCTTTCTTT,CATSPGGGTEAFF
-,-,TRBV4-2,TRBJ2-5,TGTGCCAGCAGCCCCGGGCGGGAAGAGACCCAGTACTTC,CASSPGREETQYF
-,-,TRBV14,TRBJ1-1,TGTGCCAGCAGCCGACAGTTGAACACTGAAGCTTTCTTT,CASSRQLNTEAFF
-,few,TRBV29-1,TRBJ2-7,TGCAGCGTTGGGGCAGCTGACGAGCAGTACTTC,CSVGAADEQYF
-,-,TRBV6-6,TRBJ2-4,TGTGCCAGCAGTTACGAAGTGGGTACGGGGGAGCAGTACTTC,CASSYEVGTGEQYF
-,-,TRBV20-1,TRBJ2-1,TGCAGTGCTAGAGATCGTCAGGGCAACAATGAGCAGTTCTTC,CSARDRQGNNEQFF
TRBD2,-,TRBV2,TRBJ2-5,TGTGCCAGCAGTGGGGGACTAGCGGGATTCGGAGACAATGAGCAGTACTTC,CASSGGLAGFGDNEQYF
TRBD2,few,TRBV20-1,TRBJ2-7,TGCAGTGCTAGATTTGCCACCGGGACTAGTGGCTACGAGCAGTACTTC,CSARFATGTSGYEQYF
-,-,TRBV20-1,TRBJ2-7,TGCAGTGCTAGAGATGATGGGGCGGCTTTATACAATGAGCAGTACTTC,CSARDDGAALYNEQYF
-,many,TRBV7-9,TRBJ1-2,TGTGCCAGCAGTTCCGGCAGCGACTATGGCTACACCTTC,CASSSGSDYGYTF
-,-,TRBV7-9,TRBJ2-1,TGTGCCAGCAGCTGGGGGGTCGCTAGTTTTACCTACAATGAGCAGTTCTTC,CASSWGVASFTYNEQFF
TRBD2,-,TRBV10-3,TRBJ2-5,TGTGCCATCAGAAATCGAGATAGCGGGTGGGAGGAGACCCAGTACTTC,CAIRNRDSGWEETQYF
-,-,TRBV6-5,TRBJ2-2,TGTGCCAGCAGTTACTCGGAGGGGCAGAGCGGGGAGCTGTTTTTT,CASSYSEGQSGELFF
-,few,TRBV21-1,TRBJ2-1,TGTGCCAGCAGCAAAAAAAAAAGGTCTAGCGGGAGGGCACCAAATGAGCAGTTCTTC,CASSKKKRSSGRAPNEQFF
-,-,TRBV9,TRBJ1-3,TGTGCCAGCAGCGTAGAAAGAGAGGGAAACACCATATATTTT,CASSVEREGNTIYF
-,-,TRBV27,TRBJ2-7,TGTGCCAGCAGTGTGGGGCCGGCCTACGGGCAGTACTTC,CASSVGPAYGQYF